What follows are 17 T cell receptor beta chains derived from one specimen sequenced in a study of shared clonotypes between healthy human individuals. Produced via immunoSEQ multiplex PCR; TCRdb's table is partial and in-frame only. Of roughly 1,500,000 clones listed, approximately 98.5% are singletons. The sequencing input was naive CD4+ T cells sorted from blood. Subset given: CD45RA+ positively selected. Receptors originate from a man aged 25-45 years in good health.

The rearrangement joins TRBV9 to TRBJ2-2, with TRBD1 as a possible D gene (5 bases). The CDR3 has 16 residues. Germline V lookup: CDR1 SGDLS, CDR2 YYNGEE. The ends were cut back, 0 bases at V and 0 bases at J, with 9 bases in the middle. Written as DNA, the CDR3 is TGTGCCAGCAGCGTAGTTCCCAGGGCGAACACCGGGGAGCTGTTTTTT. Translating gives CASSVVPRANTGELFF. The complete variable domain, with remaining parts taken from reference TRBV9 and TRBJ2-2, reads DSGVTQTPKHLITATGQRVTLRCSPRSGDLSVYWYQQSLDQGLQFLIQYYNGEERAKGNILERFSAQQFPDLHSELNLSSLELGDSALYFCASSVVPRANTGELFFGEGSRLTVL.

The chain links TRBV5-1 to TRBJ2-1; D perhaps matches TRBD2 (6 bases). Germline CDR1 reads SGHRS; CDR2 reads YFSETQ. The germline V and J ends were trimmed by 2 bases and 0 bases, with 9 bases remaining between them. The CDR3 contains 15 residues. For the CDR3, the DNA is TGCGCCAGCAGCTTATGGACTATCTCCTACAATGAGCAGTTCTTC. It is translated as CASSLWTISYNEQFF.

The CDR3 loop is CASSGTGATNTGELFF. The DNA of the CDR3 is TGCGCCAGCAGCGGGACAGGGGCAACGAACACCGGGGAGCTGTTTTTT. The chain couples TRBV5-1 to TRBJ2-2, with 10 bases aligning to TRBD1. Trimming took 4 bases from V and 0 from J; bases not matched to a gene: 3. Germline V CDR1 and CDR2: SGHRS, YFSETQ. The CDR3 has 16 residues.

This chain links TRBV4-3 with TRBJ1-5, with D perhaps matching TRBD1 (5 bases). The CDR3 has 13 amino acids. Trimming cost V 9 bases and J 1 base, with 10 bases left between them. Looked up from germline, CDR1 is LGHNA and CDR2 is YSLEER. CDR3 sequence reads: CASARDSNQPQHF. DNA for the CDR3: TGCGCCAGTGCCCGGGACAGCAATCAGCCCCAGCATTTT.

The rearrangement links TRBV6-1 to TRBJ1-3; 7 bases map to TRBD1. The V and J ends lost 6 bases and 0 bases, in that order; junction bases with no gene match: 2. The CDR3 length is 14 residues. The V gene's germline CDR1 is MNHNS and CDR2 SASEGT. The CDR3 sequence is CASSAGGSGNTIYF. DNA of the CDR3: TGTGCCAGCAGCGCAGGGGGCTCTGGAAACACCATATATTTT.

The chain employs TRBV28 and TRBJ2-4, with D tentatively TRBD1 (6 bases). From germline, CDR1 is MDHEN and CDR2 SYDVKM. The CDR3 spans 12 residues. V was shortened by 3 bases and J by 11 bases, with 11 bases between the two germline ends. DNA for the CDR3: TGTGCCAGCAGTTTCTTAGGGGGTTTTCAGTACTTC. Protein: CASSFLGGFQYF.

This clone was found once. The V and J genes are TRBV5-5 and TRBJ2-5; TRBD2 is a possible D gene (6 bases). With 1 base removed from V and 5 bases from J, the gap between germline ends came to 9 bases. The germline V gene encodes CDR1 SGHKS and CDR2 YYEKEE (reference sequence). This CDR3 comprises 13 residues. The CDR3 protein is CASSLPAGETQYF. The CDR3 region has the DNA TGTGCCAGCAGCTTGCCTGCGGGGGAGACCCAGTACTTC. Variable domain in full (rest from reference TRBV5-5 and TRBJ2-5): DAGVTQSPTHLIKTRGQQVTLRCSPISGHKSVSWYQQVLGQGPQFIFQYYEKEERGRGNFPDRFSARQFPNYSSELNVNALLLGDSALYLCASSLPAGETQYFGPGTRLLVL.

J is TRBJ2-3 and V is TRBV28; D call uncertain. Germline V gene lookup returns CDR1 MDHEN and CDR2 SYDVKM. The V and J ends lost 7 bases and 4 bases respectively, with 12 bases between them. The CDR3 extends over 13 amino acids. CDR3 nucleotide sequence: TGTGCCAGCACCCCCGCTGCGGCAGATACGCAGTATTTT. Translation gives CASTPAAADTQYF.

The CDR3: CASSFQPSGETQYF. The CDR3 coding sequence is TGTGCCAGCAGCTTCCAACCATCTGGCGAGACCCAGTACTTC. The chain links TRBV11-2 to TRBJ2-5; no clear D gene. The CDR3 spans 14 residues. V gave up 3 bases and J gave up 5 bases, with 13 bases separating them. CDR1 and CDR2 (germline): SGHAT, FQNNGV.

This clone was detected only once. The CDR3 spells CASSIVAFGLPFF. The CDR3 nucleotides are TGTGCCAGTAGTATAGTCGCTTTCGGCTTGCCGTTCTTC. This chain uses TRBV19 with TRBJ2-1; D remains unclear. Germline CDR1 is LNHDA and CDR2 is SQIVND (reference sequence). The V and J ends lost 1 base and 15 bases respectively, with 16 bases between them. CDR3 size: 13 residues. The variable domain in full, with the rest retrieved from reference TRBV19 and TRBJ2-1, is DGGITQSPKYLFRKEGQNVTLSCEQNLNHDAMYWYRQDPGQGLRLIYYSQIVNDFQKGDIAEGYSVSREKKESFPLTVTSAQKNPTAFYLCASSIVAFGLPFFGPGTRLTVL.

The chain uses TRBV20-1 and TRBJ2-1, with D possibly TRBD1 on 5 matching bases. The V and J ends lost 8 bases and 6 bases respectively, with 11 bases between them. This CDR3 comprises 11 residues. Germline V gene lookup returns CDR1 DFQATT and CDR2 SNEGSKA (reference sequence). The CDR3 spells CSRGGVNEQFF. In nucleotides, the CDR3 is TGCAGTAGGGGTGGAGTCAATGAGCAGTTCTTC.

The rearrangement joins TRBV2 to TRBJ1-5; 8 bases agree with TRBD1. The CDR3 has 14 residues. Per germline, CDR1 SNHLY and CDR2 FYNNEI. J lost 4 bases, V lost 6 bases, and 5 bases had no gene match. The CDR3 coding sequence is TGTGCCAGCAGAATAGACAGGGGTAATCAGCCCCAGCATTTT. As protein: CASRIDRGNQPQHF.

The V gene is TRBV9, the J gene TRBJ2-3, with a tentative D call TRBD1 (6 bases). The CDR3 is 15 amino acids. Trimming took 4 bases from V and 2 from J, leaving 14 bases between them. The germline CDR1 and CDR2 sequences are SGDLS and YYNGEE. CDR3 sequence reads: CASSPFTGTTDTQYF. The CDR3 region has the DNA TGTGCCAGCAGCCCGTTTACAGGGACCACAGATACGCAGTATTTT.

About this clone itself: This sample also contains other DNA sequences that code for the same CDR3. The V and J genes are TRBV30 and TRBJ1-1, with D hard to call. V was cut by 0 bases and J by 0 bases, with 5 bases left in between. Germline-derived CDR1 and CDR2 are GTSNPN and SVGIG (reference sequence). This CDR3 has 13 amino acids. The chain's CDR3 is CAWSVTLNTEAFF. The CDR3 nucleotides read TGTGCCTGGAGTGTAACCCTGAACACTGAAGCTTTCTTT.

The rearrangement uses TRBV10-3 and TRBJ1-2; possibly TRBD1 for D (5 bases). Trimming removed 3 bases at V and 2 bases at J, with 10 bases between. The CDR3 is made up of 14 amino acids. Germline V CDR1 and CDR2: ENHRY, SYGVKD. This chain's CDR3 is CAISDPRVNYGYTF. Written as DNA, the CDR3 is TGTGCCATCAGTGATCCCAGGGTAAACTATGGCTACACCTTC.

The gene calls are TRBV28 and TRBJ1-1; D is unresolved. In germline, CDR1 is MDHEN, CDR2 SYDVKM. Between the trimmed V and J ends, which lost 2 bases and 11 bases, there was a span of 12 bases. The CDR3 covers 12 residues. CDR3 in amino acids: CASSLRQEGAFF. In DNA, the CDR3 is TGTGCCAGCAGTTTACGGCAGGAGGGTGCTTTCTTT.

Worth noting for this clone: Distinct nucleotide sequences in the sample also encode this CDR3. The gene calls are TRBV6-4 and TRBJ1-5, with D possibly TRBD1 on 6 matching bases. Trimming cost V 2 bases and J 6 bases, with 8 bases left between them. Germline V gene sequence: CDR1 MRHNA, CDR2 SNTAGT. The CDR3 extends over 13 amino acids. The CDR3: CASSDEGGQPQHF. DNA for the CDR3: TGTGCCAGCAGTGACGAAGGGGGTCAGCCCCAGCATTTT.